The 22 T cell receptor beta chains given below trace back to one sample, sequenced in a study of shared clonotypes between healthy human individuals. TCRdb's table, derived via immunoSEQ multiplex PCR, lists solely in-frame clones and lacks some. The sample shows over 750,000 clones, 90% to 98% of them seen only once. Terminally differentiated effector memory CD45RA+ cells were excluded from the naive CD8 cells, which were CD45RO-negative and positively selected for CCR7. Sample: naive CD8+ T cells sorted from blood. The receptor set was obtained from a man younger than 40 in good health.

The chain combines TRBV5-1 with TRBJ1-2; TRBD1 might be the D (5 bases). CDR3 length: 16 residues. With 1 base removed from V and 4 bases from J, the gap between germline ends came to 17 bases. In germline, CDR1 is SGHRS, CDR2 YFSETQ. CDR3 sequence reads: CASSLNPGKGIYGYTF. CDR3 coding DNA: TGCGCCAGCAGCTTGAATCCCGGGAAGGGGATCTATGGCTACACCTTC.

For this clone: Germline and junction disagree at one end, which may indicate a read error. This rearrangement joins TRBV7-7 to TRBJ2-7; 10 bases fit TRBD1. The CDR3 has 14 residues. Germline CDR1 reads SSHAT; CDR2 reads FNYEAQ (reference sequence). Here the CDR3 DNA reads TGTGCTAGCAGCCCCGGGACAGGGGACTACGAGCAGTACTTC. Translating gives CASSPGTGDYEQYF.

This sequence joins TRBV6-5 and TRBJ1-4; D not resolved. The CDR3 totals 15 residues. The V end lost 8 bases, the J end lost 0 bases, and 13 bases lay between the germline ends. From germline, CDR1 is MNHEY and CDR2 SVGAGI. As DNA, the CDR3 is TGTGCCAGCGGGAAAGACCGTGCAACTAATGAAAAACTGTTTTTT. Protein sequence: CASGKDRATNEKLFF.

CDR3 coding DNA: TGTGCCAGCAGCTTAACAAACAATGAGCAGTTCTTC. This translates into CASSLTNNEQFF. The chain joins TRBV7-3 to TRBJ2-1; D not resolved. The CDR3 has 12 residues. Deletions cut 0 bases from V and 5 bases from J, with 2 bases between. CDR1 and CDR2 (germline): SGHTA, FQGTGA.

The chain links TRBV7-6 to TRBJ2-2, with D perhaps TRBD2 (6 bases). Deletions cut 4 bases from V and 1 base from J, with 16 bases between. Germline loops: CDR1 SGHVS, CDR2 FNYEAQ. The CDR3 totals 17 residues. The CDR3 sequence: CASSSPAGSGNTGELFF. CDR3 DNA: TGTGCCAGCAGCTCCCCTGCGGGTAGCGGGAACACCGGGGAGCTGTTTTTT. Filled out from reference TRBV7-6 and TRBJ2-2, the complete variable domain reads GAGVSQSPRYKVTKRGQDVALRCDPISGHVSLYWYRQALGQGPEFLTYFNYEAQQDKSGLPNDRFSAERPEGSISTLTIQRTEQRDSAMYRCASSSPAGSGNTGELFFGEGSRLTVL.

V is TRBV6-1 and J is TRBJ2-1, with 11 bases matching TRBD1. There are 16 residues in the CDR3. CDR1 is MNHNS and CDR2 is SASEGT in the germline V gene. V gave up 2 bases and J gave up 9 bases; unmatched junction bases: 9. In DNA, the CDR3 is TGTGCCAGCAGTGAAATAGGGACAGGGGGGTTAGGTGAGCAGTTCTTC. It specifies CASSEIGTGGLGEQFF.

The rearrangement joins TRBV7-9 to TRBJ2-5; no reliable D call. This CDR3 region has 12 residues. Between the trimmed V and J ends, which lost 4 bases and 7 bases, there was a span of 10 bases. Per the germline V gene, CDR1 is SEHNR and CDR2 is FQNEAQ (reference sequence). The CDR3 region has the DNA TGTGCCAGCAGCTCCGAAGCCCGGACCCAGTACTTC. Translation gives CASSSEARTQYF.

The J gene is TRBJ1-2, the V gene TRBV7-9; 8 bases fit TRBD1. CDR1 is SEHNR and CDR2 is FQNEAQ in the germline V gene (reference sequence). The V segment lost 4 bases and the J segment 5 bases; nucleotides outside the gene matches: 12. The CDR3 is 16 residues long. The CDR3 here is CASSSPHDRGSYGYTF. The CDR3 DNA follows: TGTGCCAGCAGCTCCCCCCACGACAGGGGTAGTTATGGCTACACCTTC.

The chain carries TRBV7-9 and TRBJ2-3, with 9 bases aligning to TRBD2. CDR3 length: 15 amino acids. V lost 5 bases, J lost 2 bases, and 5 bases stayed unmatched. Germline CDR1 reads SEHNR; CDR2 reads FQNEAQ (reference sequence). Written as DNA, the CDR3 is TGTGCCAGCAGCAAGACTAGCGGCCTCACAGATACGCAGTATTTT. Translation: CASSKTSGLTDTQYF.

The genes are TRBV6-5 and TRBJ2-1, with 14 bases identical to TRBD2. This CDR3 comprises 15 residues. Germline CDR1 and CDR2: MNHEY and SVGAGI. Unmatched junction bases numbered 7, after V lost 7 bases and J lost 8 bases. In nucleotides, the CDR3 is TGTGCCAGCACCTTCGGGACTAGCGGGAGACATGAGCAGTTCTTC. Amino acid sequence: CASTFGTSGRHEQFF.

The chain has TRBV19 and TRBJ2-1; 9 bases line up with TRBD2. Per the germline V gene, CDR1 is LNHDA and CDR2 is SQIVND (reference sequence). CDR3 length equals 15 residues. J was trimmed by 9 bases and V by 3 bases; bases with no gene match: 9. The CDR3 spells CASSILGLALSEQFF. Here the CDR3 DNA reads TGTGCCAGTAGTATCCTCGGACTAGCGCTGAGTGAGCAGTTCTTC.

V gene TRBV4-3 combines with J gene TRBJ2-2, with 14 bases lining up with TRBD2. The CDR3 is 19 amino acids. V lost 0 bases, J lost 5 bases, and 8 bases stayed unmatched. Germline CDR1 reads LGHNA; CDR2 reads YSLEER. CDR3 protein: CASSQDRGLAGVLTGELFF. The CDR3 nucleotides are TGCGCCAGCAGCCAAGATCGGGGACTAGCGGGAGTTTTAACCGGGGAGCTGTTTTTT.

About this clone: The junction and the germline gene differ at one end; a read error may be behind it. The CDR3 sequence: CSVGIQSF. The CDR3 DNA reads TGCAGCGTTGGTATCCAGTCCTTT. The chain employs TRBV29-1 and TRBJ2-3; no definite D call. CDR1 is SQVTM and CDR2 is ANQGSEA in the germline V gene. The CDR3 has 8 amino acids.

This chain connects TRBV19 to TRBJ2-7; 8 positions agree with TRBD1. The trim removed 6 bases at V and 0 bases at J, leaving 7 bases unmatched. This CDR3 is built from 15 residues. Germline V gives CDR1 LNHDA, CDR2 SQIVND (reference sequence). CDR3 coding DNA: TGTGCCAGTAGACCGACAGGGGCGGGCTCCTACGAGCAGTACTTC. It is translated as CASRPTGAGSYEQYF.

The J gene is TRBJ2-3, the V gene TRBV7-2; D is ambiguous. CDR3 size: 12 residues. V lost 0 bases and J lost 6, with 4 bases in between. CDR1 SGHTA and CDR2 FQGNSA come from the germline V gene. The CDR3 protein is CASSLAADTQYF. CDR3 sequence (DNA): TGTGCCAGCAGCTTAGCAGCGGATACGCAGTATTTT.

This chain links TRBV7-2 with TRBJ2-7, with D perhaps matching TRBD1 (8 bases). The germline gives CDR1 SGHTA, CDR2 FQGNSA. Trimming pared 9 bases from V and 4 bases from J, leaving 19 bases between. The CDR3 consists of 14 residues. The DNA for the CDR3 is TGTGCCAGTTCCCGCGACAGGGGAGGGTACGAGCAGTACTTC. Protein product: CASSRDRGGYEQYF.

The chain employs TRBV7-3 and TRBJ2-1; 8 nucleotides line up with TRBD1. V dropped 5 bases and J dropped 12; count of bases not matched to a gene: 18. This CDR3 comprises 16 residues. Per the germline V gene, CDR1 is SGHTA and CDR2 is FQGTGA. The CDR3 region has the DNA TGTGCCAGCAGCCCCACTTTAGGACAGGGCGTCAACGGGCAGTTCTTC. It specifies CASSPTLGQGVNGQFF.

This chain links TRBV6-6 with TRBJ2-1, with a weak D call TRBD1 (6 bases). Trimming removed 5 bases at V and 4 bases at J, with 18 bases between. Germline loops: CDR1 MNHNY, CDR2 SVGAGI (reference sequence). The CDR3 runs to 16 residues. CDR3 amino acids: CASSPETGKGYNEQFF. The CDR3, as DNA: TGTGCCAGCAGTCCCGAAACAGGGAAGGGATACAATGAGCAGTTCTTC.

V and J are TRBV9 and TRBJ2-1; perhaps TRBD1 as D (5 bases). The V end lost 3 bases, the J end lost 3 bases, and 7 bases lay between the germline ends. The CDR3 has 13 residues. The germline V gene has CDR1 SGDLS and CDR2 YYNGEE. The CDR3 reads CASSEGVYNEQFF. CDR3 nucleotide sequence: TGTGCCAGCAGCGAAGGGGTCTACAATGAGCAGTTCTTC.

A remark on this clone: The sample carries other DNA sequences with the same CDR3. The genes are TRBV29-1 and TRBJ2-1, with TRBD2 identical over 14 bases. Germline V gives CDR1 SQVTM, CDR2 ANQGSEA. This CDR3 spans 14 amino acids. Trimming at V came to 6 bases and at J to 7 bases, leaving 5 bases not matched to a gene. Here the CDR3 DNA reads TGCAGCGTGGAGGGACTAGCGGGAGTTAATGAGCAGTTCTTC. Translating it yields CSVEGLAGVNEQFF.

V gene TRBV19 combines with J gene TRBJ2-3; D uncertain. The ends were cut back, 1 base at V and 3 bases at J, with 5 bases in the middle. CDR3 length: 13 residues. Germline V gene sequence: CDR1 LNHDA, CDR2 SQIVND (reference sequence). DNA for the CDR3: TGTGCCAGTAGTATAGGGAAGACAGATACGCAGTATTTT. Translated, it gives CASSIGKTDTQYF.

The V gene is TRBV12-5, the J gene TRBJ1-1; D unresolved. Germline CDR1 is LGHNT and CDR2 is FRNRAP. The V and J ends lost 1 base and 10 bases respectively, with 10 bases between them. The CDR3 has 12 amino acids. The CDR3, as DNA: TGTGCTAGTGGTTTGGGGCAGAATGGAGCTTTCTTT. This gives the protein CASGLGQNGAFF.